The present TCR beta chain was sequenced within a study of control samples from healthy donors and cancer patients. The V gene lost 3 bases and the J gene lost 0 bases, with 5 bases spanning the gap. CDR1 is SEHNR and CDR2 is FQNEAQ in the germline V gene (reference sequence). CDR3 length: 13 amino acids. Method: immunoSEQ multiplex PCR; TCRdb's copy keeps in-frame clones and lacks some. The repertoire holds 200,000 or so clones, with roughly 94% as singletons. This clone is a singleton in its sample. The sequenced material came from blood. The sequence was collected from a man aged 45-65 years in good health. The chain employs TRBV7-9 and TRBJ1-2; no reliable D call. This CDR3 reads CASSFGTNYGYTF. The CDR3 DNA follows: TGTGCCAGCAGCTTCGGCACTAACTATGGCTACACCTTC.